These 21 T cell receptor beta chains share one sample of origin, sequenced in a study of T cell responses to AZD1222 COVID-19 vaccine. Here immunoSEQ multiplex PCR was the method, and the copy in TCRdb shows in-frame clones only, minus some. This sample has around 100,000 clones, with about 88% found just once. The specimen comprised peripheral blood, sampled on day 0 of AZD1222 vaccination. Receptors originate from an adult in good health.

This clone was found a few times. J is TRBJ2-7 and V is TRBV10-3; 9 bases fit TRBD1. Germline values: CDR1 ENHRY, CDR2 SYGVKD. J gave up 6 bases and V 3 bases, and 12 bases lay outside the gene matches. This CDR3 is 16 amino acids long. The DNA for the CDR3 is TGTGCCATCAGTGAATGGGACAGGGCAAGTCCTACCGAGCAGTACTTC. This translates into CAISEWDRASPTEQYF.

The chain links TRBV7-7 to TRBJ2-1; 9 bases are a match to TRBD2. CDR1 and CDR2 from the germline V gene are SSHAT and FNYEAQ (reference sequence). The CDR3 is 14 residues long. The V and J ends lost 5 bases and 5 bases, in that order; junction bases with no gene match: 4. The CDR3 nucleotides read TGTGCCAGCAGCCTCAGCGGGAGGCACAATGAGCAGTTCTTC. As protein: CASSLSGRHNEQFF.

In regard to this clone: The same CDR3 is also encoded by other DNA sequences in this sample. This sequence joins TRBV6-5 and TRBJ1-1, with 12 bases that match TRBD1. CDR1 and CDR2 (germline): MNHEY, SVGAGI. The ends lost 7 bases at V and 5 bases at J; junction bases unmatched: 8. This CDR3 is built from 15 residues. The CDR3 nucleotides read TGTGCCAGCACTCCGGGACAGGGGGCCCGAACTGAAGCTTTCTTT. This translates into CASTPGQGARTEAFF.

V gene TRBV2 combines with J gene TRBJ2-1, with a possible D match to TRBD1 (6 bases). Germline V lookup: CDR1 SNHLY, CDR2 FYNNEI. This CDR3 comprises 15 residues. Trimming removed 6 bases from V and 3 bases from J, with 15 bases in between. The CDR3 spells CASRARDTIYNEQFF. CDR3 DNA: TGTGCCAGCAGAGCCCGGGACACGATCTACAATGAGCAGTTCTTC.

The chain is built from TRBV9 and TRBJ2-2; unclear D gene. The germline CDR1 and CDR2 sequences are SGDLS and YYNGEE. The V end lost 4 bases, the J end lost 1 base, and 11 bases lay between the germline ends. The CDR3 contains 15 residues. The DNA for the CDR3 is TGTGCCAGCAGCATAAGGGCCGTGAACACCGGGGAGCTGTTTTTT. This encodes CASSIRAVNTGELFF.

This clone was seen only once. This chain links TRBV7-6 with TRBJ1-4, with TRBD1 identical over 8 bases. Germline assignment: CDR1 SGHVS and CDR2 FNYEAQ. V lost 5 bases and J lost 5; bases outside the gene matches: 4. The CDR3 is 14 residues long. The chain's CDR3 is CASSQGQANEKLFF. Written as DNA, the CDR3 is TGTGCCAGCAGCCAGGGACAGGCAAATGAAAAACTGTTTTTT.

The chain couples TRBV27 to TRBJ2-7; 10 bases are a match to TRBD1. The ends lost 6 bases at V and 1 base at J; junction bases unmatched: 9. Germline loops: CDR1 MNHEY, CDR2 SMNVEV (reference sequence). This CDR3 comprises 16 residues. In DNA, the CDR3 is TGTGCCAGCAGCCAGAGATGGGGACAGGGGTCCTACGAGCAGTACTTC. It encodes CASSQRWGQGSYEQYF.

This clone was seen more than once but under ten times. The genes are TRBV28 and TRBJ1-2; no clear D. V was shortened by 10 bases and J by 0 bases, with 9 bases between the two germline ends. Germline CDR1 reads MDHEN; CDR2 reads SYDVKM. This CDR3 has 12 amino acids. The CDR3 DNA is TGTGCCACAAGCGAGGCTAACTATGGCTACACCTTC. Its protein product is CATSEANYGYTF.

This clone was observed once. This sequence joins TRBV19 and TRBJ1-1; D might be TRBD1 (6 bases). V was cut by 7 bases and J by 3 bases, with 15 bases left in between. The CDR3 has 14 residues. Germline V gene sequence: CDR1 LNHDA, CDR2 SQIVND (reference sequence). CDR3 in amino acids: CASTTRAGDTEAFF. The CDR3 bases are TGTGCCAGTACCACCCGGGCAGGGGACACTGAAGCTTTCTTT.

V is TRBV7-9 and J is TRBJ1-1, with D hard to call. V lost 6 bases, J lost 2 bases, and 10 bases lay in between. This CDR3 is 13 amino acids long. Germline V gives CDR1 SEHNR, CDR2 FQNEAQ (reference sequence). CDR3 in DNA: TGTGCCAGCAGACCGGACGGCAACACTGAAGCTTTCTTT. Protein sequence: CASRPDGNTEAFF.

The genes are TRBV5-1 and TRBJ2-1; D remains ambiguous. The V end lost 6 bases, the J end lost 2 bases, and 12 bases lay between the germline ends. The CDR3 totals 14 residues. Germline V gene sequence: CDR1 SGHRS, CDR2 YFSETQ. The CDR3 DNA reads as TGCGCCAGCAAATATCAAGGAACCTACAATGAGCAGTTCTTC. Translation: CASKYQGTYNEQFF.

CDR3 sequence: CASSPRRAENSPLHF. The CDR3 DNA reads TGTGCCAGCTCACCACGGAGGGCGGAAAATTCACCCCTCCACTTT. The chain is built from TRBV18 and TRBJ1-6; D is ambiguous. The CDR3 is 15 residues long. Germline loops: CDR1 KGHSH, CDR2 LQKENI. Deletions cut 1 base from V and 7 bases from J, with 11 bases between.

The chain couples TRBV19 to TRBJ2-7; D is perhaps TRBD1 (6 bases). V was trimmed by 3 bases and J by 4 bases, leaving 13 bases between them. The CDR3 sequence is 14 residues long. Germline CDR1 is LNHDA and CDR2 is SQIVND (reference sequence). This chain's CDR3 is CASSIAHRDYEQYF. The CDR3 nucleotides read TGTGCCAGTAGTATCGCACACAGGGATTACGAGCAGTACTTC.

The rearrangement links TRBV28 to TRBJ2-1; tentative D call: TRBD1 (5 bases). Trimming shortened V by 6 bases and J by 0 bases, and 15 bases separated the two germline ends. Germline CDR1 and CDR2: MDHEN and SYDVKM. CDR3 length: 16 residues. CDR3 sequence: CASRMDGASSYNEQFF. Here the CDR3 DNA reads TGTGCCAGCAGGATGGATGGGGCCAGCTCCTACAATGAGCAGTTCTTC.

V usage is TRBV6-5 and J usage is TRBJ1-2; no definite D call. Trimming stripped 2 bases from V and 3 bases from J, with 10 bases between. The CDR3 is made up of 14 amino acids. From germline, CDR1 is MNHEY and CDR2 SVGAGI. The CDR3 DNA reads TGTGCCAGCAGTTACGGCCCGCGGGACTATGGCTACACCTTC. Its protein is CASSYGPRDYGYTF.

Remarks on this clone: One end of the junction fails to match germline, which may point to a read error. This rearrangement joins TRBV7-9 to TRBJ2-7; 14 bases map to TRBD2. This CDR3 has 13 amino acids. Per the germline V gene, CDR1 is SEHNR and CDR2 is FQNEAQ (reference sequence). CDR3 nucleotide sequence: TGTGCCAGCAGCCCGACTAGCGGGAGGGAGCGGTACTTC. This gives the protein CASSPTSGRERYF.

This clone appeared once. The V and J genes are TRBV9 and TRBJ2-2, with 7 bases identical to TRBD2. The CDR3 is 16 residues long. J was trimmed by 2 bases and V by 0 bases; bases with no gene match: 4. Looked up from germline, CDR1 is SGDLS and CDR2 is YYNGEE. CDR3 sequence: CASSVGPSGNTGELFF. CDR3 coding DNA: TGTGCCAGCAGCGTAGGTCCTAGCGGTAACACCGGGGAGCTGTTTTTT.

This clone came up a few times. The chain couples TRBV25-1 to TRBJ1-3, with a possible D match to TRBD1 (5 bases). Per the germline V gene, CDR1 is MGHDK and CDR2 is SYGVNS. V lost 3 bases, J lost 3 bases, and 12 bases lay in between. The CDR3 loop spans 15 amino acids. This CDR3 reads CASSDLPDSGNTIYF. CDR3 DNA: TGTGCCAGCAGTGATCTCCCCGACAGTGGAAACACCATATATTTT.

As to this clone: No DNA is shown, since the ends of the CDR3 on it are uncertain; the CDR3 is the one TCRdb lists. This chain links TRBV28 with TRBJ1-4; the listed D gene, TRBD1, was not tested against the DNA. Counting both end residues, the CDR3 totals 17 amino acids. The V gene's germline CDR1 is MDHEN and CDR2 SYDVKM. The CDR3 protein is CASSFFGPGGSNEKLFF.

The V gene is TRBV20-1, the J gene TRBJ1-1; no clear D gene. The CDR3 sequence is 12 residues long. V was pared by 3 bases and J by 8 bases, with 13 bases between. Germline CDR1 and CDR2: DFQATT and SNEGSKA (reference sequence). CDR3 sequence reads: CSASRAGWEAFF. The CDR3, as DNA: TGCAGTGCTAGTCGAGCAGGTTGGGAAGCTTTCTTT.

The chain combines TRBV28 with TRBJ1-3; TRBD1 matches 9 bases. The germline gives CDR1 MDHEN, CDR2 SYDVKM. With V trimmed by 6 bases and J by 5 bases, 5 bases remained unmatched. The CDR3 runs 14 residues. The chain's CDR3 is CASRTGGRRNTIYF. The DNA for the CDR3 is TGTGCCAGCAGGACAGGGGGTAGGAGAAACACCATATATTTT.